What follows are 14 T cell receptor beta chains derived from one specimen sequenced in a study of cytomegalovirus exposure and HLA in healthy donors. PCR primers comprised 60 Vbeta and 13 Jbeta primers. Produced via immunoSEQ multiplex PCR; TCRdb's table is partial and in-frame only. The profile shows 150,000 to 200,000 clones, around 80% of them singletons. The source material was PBMCs. The receptors derive from a woman aged 40 to 50 in good health and CMV-seropositive.

The rearrangement links TRBV11-2 to TRBJ2-7; 11 bases are shared with TRBD1. The CDR3 has 16 amino acids. Germline CDR1 SGHAT, CDR2 FQNNGV. The junction had 10 bases not matched to a gene; V was cut back by 5 bases and J by 4 bases. Written as DNA, the CDR3 is TGTGCCAGCAGCAAGCCTCCGGGACAGGGGGGGTACGAGCAGTACTTC. As protein: CASSKPPGQGGYEQYF.

The chain couples TRBV2 to TRBJ2-2; TRBD1 matches 11 bases. Germline-derived CDR1 and CDR2 are SNHLY and FYNNEI. The CDR3 has 15 residues. With V trimmed by 7 bases and J by 1 base, 2 bases remained unmatched. Here the CDR3 DNA reads TGTGCCAGCAAGGGACAGGGGGTGAACACCGGGGAGCTGTTTTTT. The encoded protein is CASKGQGVNTGELFF. The full variable domain, rest sourced from reference TRBV2 and TRBJ2-2, is EPEVTQTPSHQVTQMGQEVILRCVPISNHLYFYWYRQILGQKVEFLVSFYNNEISEKSEIFDDQFSVERPDGSNFTLKIRSTKLEDSAMYFCASKGQGVNTGELFFGEGSRLTVL.

Concerning this clone itself: The sample holds other DNA sequences that translate to the same CDR3. The gene calls are TRBV7-2 and TRBJ2-5; 7 bases match TRBD2. Losses at the gene ends were 3 bases for V and 3 bases for J; bases not matched to a gene: 1. The germline V gene encodes CDR1 SGHTA and CDR2 FQGNSA. This CDR3 is 13 amino acids long. CDR3 region: CASSFAGEETQYF. CDR3 in DNA: TGTGCCAGCAGCTTCGCGGGAGAAGAGACCCAGTACTTC.

The chain carries TRBV28 and TRBJ2-3, with a tentative D call TRBD2 (6 bases). Per germline, CDR1 MDHEN and CDR2 SYDVKM. V was trimmed by 0 bases and J by 4 bases, leaving 20 bases between them. The CDR3 covers 18 residues. The CDR3 loop is CASSLWGVFGGTPDTQYF. CDR3 bases: TGTGCCAGCAGTTTATGGGGCGTCTTCGGGGGTACACCAGATACGCAGTATTTT.

In DNA form, the CDR3 reads TGTGCCATCAGCGCGGACAGGGCCGGTCAGCCCCAGCATTTT. Amino acid sequence: CAISADRAGQPQHF. The chain joins TRBV10-3 to TRBJ1-5, with 8 nucleotides matching TRBD1. V lost 6 bases, J lost 6 bases, and 7 bases stayed unmatched. Germline V gene sequence: CDR1 ENHRY, CDR2 SYGVKD. The CDR3 totals 14 residues.

The genes are TRBV14 and TRBJ2-7; possibly TRBD1 for D (6 bases). The V and J ends lost 5 bases and 2 bases respectively, with 13 bases between them. Germline CDR1 SGHDN, CDR2 FVKESK. The CDR3 is 14 residues long. The CDR3 sequence is CASSVRRGPYEQYF. For the CDR3, the DNA is TGTGCCAGCAGCGTCCGCAGGGGCCCCTACGAGCAGTACTTC.

The gene calls are TRBV19 and TRBJ2-7, with 7 bases fitting TRBD2. After removal of 9 bases from V and 3 bases from J, the junction contained 8 bases not matched to a gene. The CDR3 loop spans 13 amino acids. CDR1 and CDR2 from the germline V gene are LNHDA and SQIVND (reference sequence). The CDR3: CASRGTNVYEQYF. The CDR3 DNA is TGTGCCAGCCGGGGGACTAACGTCTACGAGCAGTACTTC. The full variable domain, completed using reference TRBV19 and TRBJ2-7, is DGGITQSPKYLFRKEGQNVTLSCEQNLNHDAMYWYRQDPGQGLRLIYYSQIVNDFQKGDIAEGYSVSREKKESFPLTVTSAQKNPTAFYLCASRGTNVYEQYFGPGTRLTVT.

The V and J genes are TRBV5-1 and TRBJ2-1; 9 bases line up with TRBD1. With 4 bases clipped from V and 4 bases from J, the junction kept 6 bases outside the gene matches. The CDR3 contains 15 residues. Germline-derived CDR1 and CDR2 are SGHRS and YFSETQ. CDR3 sequence reads: CASSPGTGSYNEQFF. The CDR3 nucleotides are TGCGCCAGCAGCCCCGGGACAGGGTCTTACAATGAGCAGTTCTTC.

J is TRBJ1-1 and V is TRBV5-1, with 7 bases lining up with TRBD1. Germline CDR1 and CDR2: SGHRS and YFSETQ. The CDR3 totals 14 residues. Germline trimming cut 4 bases from V and 6 bases from J; bases unmatched to any gene: 9. The CDR3 nucleotides read TGCGCCAGCAGCCCTATGGGACAGATCTCTGAAGCTTTCTTT. Translated, it gives CASSPMGQISEAFF.

A single count supports this clone. The J gene is TRBJ2-6, the V gene TRBV2; the D gene is possibly TRBD2 (6 bases). CDR3 size: 18 residues. Trimming cost V 5 bases and J 3 bases, with 20 bases left between them. The germline V gene encodes CDR1 SNHLY and CDR2 FYNNEI. The CDR3 nucleotides read TGTGCCAGCAGTCCCGCGGGGAGGCGCGTTGGTGGGGCCAACGTCCTGACTTTC. Residues: CASSPAGRRVGGANVLTF. The whole variable domain, filled in from reference TRBV2 and TRBJ2-6, reads EPEVTQTPSHQVTQMGQEVILRCVPISNHLYFYWYRQILGQKVEFLVSFYNNEISEKSEIFDDQFSVERPDGSNFTLKIRSTKLEDSAMYFCASSPAGRRVGGANVLTFGAGSRLTVL.

The chain uses TRBV4-1 and TRBJ2-2, with D tentatively TRBD1 (6 bases). This CDR3 has 15 amino acids. Germline loops: CDR1 MGHRA, CDR2 YSYEKL. Trimming took off 1 base at V and 3 bases at J, with 9 bases between the two ends. CDR3 protein: CASSQGPGDTGELFF. The DNA for the CDR3 is TGCGCCAGCAGCCAAGGGCCAGGGGACACCGGGGAGCTGTTTTTT.

This clone was counted between two and nine times. The V call is TRBV7-9, the J call TRBJ1-1; weak D call: TRBD1 (6 bases). Germline values: CDR1 SEHNR, CDR2 FQNEAQ (reference sequence). CDR3 size: 13 residues. V dropped 2 bases and J dropped 4 bases, with 8 bases sitting between them. CDR3 loop: CASSLNRATEAFF. In DNA, the CDR3 is TGTGCCAGCAGCTTAAACAGGGCCACTGAAGCTTTCTTT.

The chain couples TRBV28 to TRBJ1-5; the match to TRBD1 covers 7 bases. After removal of 5 bases from V and 0 bases from J, the junction contained 7 bases not matched to a gene. Germline V lookup: CDR1 MDHEN, CDR2 SYDVKM. The CDR3 loop spans 16 amino acids. CDR3 in amino acids: CASSGTASISNQPQHF. DNA of the CDR3: TGTGCCAGCAGTGGGACAGCTTCAATTAGCAATCAGCCCCAGCATTTT.

The chain uses TRBV5-8 and TRBJ1-2; tentatively, D is TRBD1 (5 bases). The length of the CDR3 is 14 residues. Germline CDR1 reads SGHTS; CDR2 reads YDEGEE. V lost 0 bases and J lost 6, with 12 bases in between. The CDR3 spells CASSLGTGIHGYTF. Written as DNA, the CDR3 is TGTGCCAGCAGCTTGGGAACAGGAATACATGGCTACACCTTC.